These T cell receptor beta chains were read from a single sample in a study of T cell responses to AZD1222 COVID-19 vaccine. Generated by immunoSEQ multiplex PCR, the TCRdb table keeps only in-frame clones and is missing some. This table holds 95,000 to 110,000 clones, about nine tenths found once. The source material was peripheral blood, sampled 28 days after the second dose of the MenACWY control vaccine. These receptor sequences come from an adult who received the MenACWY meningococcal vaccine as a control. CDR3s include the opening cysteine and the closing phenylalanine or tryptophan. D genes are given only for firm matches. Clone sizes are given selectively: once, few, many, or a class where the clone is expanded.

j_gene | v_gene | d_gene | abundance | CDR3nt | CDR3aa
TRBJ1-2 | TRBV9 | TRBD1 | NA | TGTGCCAGCAGCCCCCGGGACAGGGGAAGGGTATATGGCTACACCTTC | CASSPRDRGRVYGYTF
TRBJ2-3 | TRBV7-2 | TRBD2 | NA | TGTGCCAGCAGCTTAGTAGTTAGCGGGGGGGTTGCGCAGTATTTT | CASSLVVSGGVAQYF
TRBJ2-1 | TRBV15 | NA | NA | TGTGCCACCAGCAATAATGTGAGGAGGTTCTCCTACAATGAGCAGTTCTTC | CATSNNVRRFSYNEQFF
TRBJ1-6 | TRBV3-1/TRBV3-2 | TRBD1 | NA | TGTGCCAGCAGCCAAGTAGGGGGCGGAGCCCTCCACTTT | CASSQVGGGALHF
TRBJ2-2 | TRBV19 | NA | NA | TGTGCCAGTAGTAATAGACTAGGGTCGACCGGGGAGCTGTTTTTT | CASSNRLGSTGELFF
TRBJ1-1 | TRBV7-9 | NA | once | TGTGCCAGCAGCTGGGGGGTTTCGTCTGAAGCTTTCTTT | CASSWGVSSEAFF
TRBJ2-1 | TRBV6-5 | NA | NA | TGTGCCAGCAGTTACAGTAGGGATGAGCAGTTCTTC | CASSYSRDEQFF
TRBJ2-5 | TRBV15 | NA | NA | TGTGCCACCAGCAGAGATATAGAGGGGACCCAGTACTTC | CATSRDIEGTQYF
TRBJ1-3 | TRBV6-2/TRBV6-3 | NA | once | TGTGCCAGCAGTCGGGGCGACGGGGACACCATATATTTT | CASSRGDGDTIYF
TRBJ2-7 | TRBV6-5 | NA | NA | TGTGCCAGCAGTTACGAGGGTATCCACGAGCAGTACTTC | CASSYEGIHEQYF
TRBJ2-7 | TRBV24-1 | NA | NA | TGTGCCACCAGTGAGACTTCCTGGGCCGAGCAGTACTTC | CATSETSWAEQYF
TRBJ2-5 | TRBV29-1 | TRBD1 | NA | TGCAGCGTTGCGGGAAACAGGGGAGAGACCCAGTACTTC | CSVAGNRGETQYF
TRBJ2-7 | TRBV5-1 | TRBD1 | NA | TGCGCCAGCAGACCCGGGACAGACTCCTACGAGCAGTACTTC | CASRPGTDSYEQYF
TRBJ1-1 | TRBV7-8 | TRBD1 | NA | TGTGCCAGCAGCGAGATCACAGGGGATACTGAAGCTTTCTTT | CASSEITGDTEAFF
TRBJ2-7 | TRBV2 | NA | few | TGTGCCAGCTCCTACTTCGGCGAGCAGTACTTC | CASSYFGEQYF
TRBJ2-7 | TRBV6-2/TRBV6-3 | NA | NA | TGTGCCAGCAGTTACTCCCAGAGGAGCTACGAGCAGTACTTC | CASSYSQRSYEQYF
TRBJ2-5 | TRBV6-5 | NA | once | TGTGCCAGCAGTTACGTCGGGACCCAGTACTTC | CASSYVGTQYF
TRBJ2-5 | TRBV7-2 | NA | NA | TGTGCCAGCAGCTCGCGGGTAGCTGGGACCCAGTACTTC | CASSSRVAGTQYF
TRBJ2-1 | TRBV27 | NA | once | TGTGCCAGCAGAGGGGCCCCCCTACTATACAATGAGCAGTTCTTC | CASRGAPLLYNEQFF
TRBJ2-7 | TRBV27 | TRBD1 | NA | TGTGCCAGCAGCCCGGGACAGGGTTGGGGCGAGCAGTACTTC | CASSPGQGWGEQYF
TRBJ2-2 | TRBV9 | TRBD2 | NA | TGTGCCAGCAGCGTAGGGAGGGCGAGCGGGGGATATCCCGGGGAGCTGTTTTTT | CASSVGRASGGYPGELFF
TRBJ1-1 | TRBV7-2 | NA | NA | TGTGCCAGCGGAAGAACAGGATTGAACACTGAAGCTTTCTTT | CASGRTGLNTEAFF
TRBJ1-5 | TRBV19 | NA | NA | TGTGCCAGTAGTACAGGGAATCAGCCCCAGCATTTT | CASSTGNQPQHF
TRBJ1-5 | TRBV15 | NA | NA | TGTGCCACCAGCAGCGGCCTACTGGGTCAGCCCCAGCATTTT | CATSSGLLGQPQHF
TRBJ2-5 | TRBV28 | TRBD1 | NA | TGTGCCAGCAGTCTGGGGACAGTTCAAGAGACCCAGTACTTC | CASSLGTVQETQYF
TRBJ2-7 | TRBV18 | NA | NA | TGTGCCATCTCTATACAGGTTTTCGTCGGGTACGAGCAGTACTTC | CAISIQVFVGYEQYF
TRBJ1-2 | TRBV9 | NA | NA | TGTGCCAGCGTCGGTCAGGGTTTAAACTATGGCTACACCTTC | CASVGQGLNYGYTF
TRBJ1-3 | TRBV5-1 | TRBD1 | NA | TGCGCCAGCAGCACCTTGACAGGGGCCTCTGGAAACACCATATATTTT | CASSTLTGASGNTIYF
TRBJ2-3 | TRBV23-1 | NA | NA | TGCGCCAGCAGTCAATCCATCTCACCTAGCACAGATACGCAGTATTTT | CASSQSISPSTDTQYF
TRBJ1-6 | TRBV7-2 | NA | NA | TGTGCCAGCAGTATCAGGAGGGCGGCTTCACCCCTCCACTTT | CASSIRRAASPLHF
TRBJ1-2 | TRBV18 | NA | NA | TGTGCCAGCTCACGGGATCCACTCTATGGCTACACCTTC | CASSRDPLYGYTF